These 16 T cell receptor beta chains originate from one sample sequenced in a study of blood T cells in healthy people across ages. The use of a sample-barcoded 5' primer and a J-beta primer mix characterized a second PCR of 7 to 11 cycles. TCRdb reanalysed the 5' RACE reads using MiXCR and keeps one entry per CDR3 protein. The repertoire holds around 700,000 distinct CDR3 sequences, with around a quarter as singletons. A further study also used this sample, focusing on T cells of mothers and their children.

The sample taken for sequencing was blood. The source is a boy between 5 and 17 years old in good health.

The genes are TRBV6-1 and TRBJ1-1; no clear D. Trimming stripped 7 bases from V and 0 bases from J, with 12 bases between. Germline CDR1 MNHNS, CDR2 SASEGT. The CDR3 loop spans 14 amino acids. The CDR3 nucleotides are TGTGCCAGCATTCCCAGCCGGGTGAACACTGAAGCTTTCTTT. This sequence encodes CASIPSRVNTEAFF.

V is TRBV20-1 and J is TRBJ2-7; a weak D match, TRBD2 (5 bases). Trimming pared 7 bases from V and 2 bases from J, leaving 18 bases between. CDR3 length equals 14 residues. Germline CDR1 and CDR2: DFQATT and SNEGSKA (reference sequence). The CDR3 coding sequence is TGCAGTGGAACCCCCCGGTCGGGGACCTACGAGCAGTACTTC. Protein: CSGTPRSGTYEQYF.

The rearrangement uses TRBV7-9 and TRBJ2-5; no definite D call. The J call is doubtful: the DNA matches TRBJ2-1 better. The CDR3 is made up of 13 amino acids. Germline values: CDR1 SEHNR, CDR2 FQNEAQ (reference sequence). Written as DNA, the CDR3 is TGTGCCAGCAGCACCCCAAACAGCAATGAGCAGTTCTTC. It translates to CASSTPNSNEQFF.

The V gene is TRBV11-1, the J gene TRBJ2-1, with D uncertain. The CDR3 totals 15 residues. Trimming removed 2 bases from V and 0 bases from J, with 8 bases in between. Germline V gene data show CDR1 as SGHAT and CDR2 as FQDESV (reference sequence). DNA of the CDR3: TGTGCCAGCAGCTTACAGGAGATCTCCTACAATGAGCAGTTCTTC. Its protein product is CASSLQEISYNEQFF.

A few counts support this clonotype. This chain uses TRBV7-6 with TRBJ2-7, with D tentatively TRBD1 or TRBD2 (5 bases each). The germline gives CDR1 SGHVS, CDR2 FNYEAQ. This CDR3 contains 14 residues. Trimming left V 4 bases short and J 5 bases short, with 15 bases between. Written as DNA, the CDR3 is TGTGCCAGCAGCTCCAGGGACGTTGGGGACGAGCAGTACTTC. This gives the protein CASSSRDVGDEQYF.

CDR3 protein: CASSLQLADNEQFF. The CDR3 DNA is TGTGCCAGCAGTTTACAACTAGCGGACAATGAGCAGTTCTTC. The V call is TRBV12-3 or TRBV12-4, the J call TRBJ2-1, with 8 positions matching TRBD2. V trimming: 2 bases; J trimming: 5 bases; junction bases outside the gene matches: 2. The CDR3 length is 14 residues.

This clonotype was picked up a small number of times. The J gene is TRBJ2-3, the V gene TRBV7-3; 10 nucleotides line up with TRBD2. The CDR3 loop spans 16 amino acids. Germline values: CDR1 SGHTA, CDR2 FQGTGA. The V and J ends lost 5 bases and 9 bases, in that order; junction bases with no gene match: 14. The CDR3 loop is CASSPSGGAAMSTQYF. Written as DNA, the CDR3 is TGTGCCAGCAGCCCAAGCGGGGGGGCCGCTATGAGCACGCAGTATTTT.

The chain joins TRBV15 to TRBJ1-3; D uncertain. Trimming removed 3 bases at V and 8 bases at J, with 14 bases between. There are 14 residues in the CDR3. Looked up from germline, CDR1 is LNHNV and CDR2 is YYDKDF (reference sequence). The CDR3 protein is CATSSLAARDTIYF. CDR3 nucleotides: TGTGCCACCAGCAGCTTAGCGGCGAGAGACACCATATATTTT.

The chain recombines TRBV24-1 with TRBJ2-5; D may be TRBD1 or TRBD2 (5 bases each). V was shortened by 6 bases and J by 4 bases, with 8 bases between the two germline ends. In germline, CDR1 is KGHDR, CDR2 SFDVKD. CDR3 length equals 12 residues. CDR3 DNA sequence: TGTGCCACCAGTTCCGGGACAGAGACCCAGTACTTC. This encodes CATSSGTETQYF.

The chain combines TRBV9 with TRBJ1-2; D is unresolved. The germline V gene encodes CDR1 SGDLS and CDR2 YYNGEE. The germline V and J ends were trimmed by 4 bases and 8 bases, with 15 bases remaining between them. The CDR3 spans 13 residues. CDR3 region: CASSPRRVTGYTF. CDR3 DNA: TGTGCCAGCAGCCCGCGGAGGGTTACGGGCTACACCTTC.

Points on this clonotype: Lacking the conserved final phenylalanine or tryptophan, this CDR3 likely reflects a read error. Here the CDR3 reads CASSSGNEQFI. In nucleotides, the CDR3 is TGTGCCAGCAGTTCGGGGAATGAGCAGTTCATC. V gene TRBV28 combines with J gene TRBJ2-1; D is perhaps TRBD2 (5 bases). Germline V gives CDR1 MDHEN, CDR2 SYDVKM. V lost 4 bases, J lost 7 bases, and 5 bases lay in between. CDR3 length: 11 residues.

In its sample, this clonotype was seen a few times. The J gene is TRBJ2-3, the V gene TRBV29-1; 12 nucleotides match TRBD2. CDR3 length equals 14 residues. The V and J ends lost 6 bases and 11 bases, in that order; junction bases with no gene match: 12. CDR1 and CDR2 (germline): SQVTM, ANQGSEA. The DNA for the CDR3 is TGCAGCGTGACTAGCGGGAGTCCCCCTATTGGGCAGTATTTT. Translating it yields CSVTSGSPPIGQYF.

The J gene is TRBJ2-1, the V gene TRBV4-3; D call uncertain. CDR3 length: 17 amino acids. Looked up from germline, CDR1 is LGHNA and CDR2 is YSLEER. Trimming took 0 bases from V and 4 from J, leaving 16 bases between them. CDR3 in DNA: TGCGCCAGCAGCCAAGATTTGGCAGAAAAACCTTACAATGAGCAGTTCTTC. Residues: CASSQDLAEKPYNEQFF.

The V gene is TRBV11-2, the J gene TRBJ2-3, with D perhaps TRBD1 (5 bases). The V and J ends lost 0 bases and 5 bases respectively, with 15 bases between them. CDR1 and CDR2 from the germline V gene are SGHAT and FQNNGV. The CDR3 has 16 residues. This CDR3 is CASSLEGSYQGDTQYF. CDR3 DNA sequence: TGTGCCAGCAGCTTAGAAGGCAGCTACCAGGGAGATACGCAGTATTTT.

This sequence joins TRBV5-1 and TRBJ2-7; 8 bases are shared with TRBD1. From germline, CDR1 is SGHRS and CDR2 YFSETQ. This CDR3 is built from 14 residues. The junction had 7 bases not matched to a gene; V was cut back by 2 bases and J by 6 bases. The CDR3 coding sequence is TGCGCCAGCAGCTTACGGACAGGGCAGGGCGAGCAGTACTTC. The encoded protein is CASSLRTGQGEQYF.

This clonotype was seen just once. The chain is built from TRBV7-9 and TRBJ1-5; TRBD1 agrees at 8 bases. The germline V gene encodes CDR1 SEHNR and CDR2 FQNEAQ (reference sequence). V trimming: 4 bases; J trimming: 3 bases; junction bases outside the gene matches: 8. The CDR3 is 16 residues long. CDR3 sequence reads: CASSWDGTGSNQPQHF. The CDR3 DNA follows: TGTGCCAGCAGCTGGGACGGGACAGGATCCAATCAGCCCCAGCATTTT.